This T cell receptor (beta chain) comes out of a study of CD8 T cells in ankylosing spondylitis. In regard to this clonotype: The antigen remains undetermined.

TCRdb itself ran the 5' RACE reads through MiXCR, one entry per CDR3 protein. The sample records roughly 350,000 distinct CDR3 sequences, around 7.6% being singletons. Study conclusions and caveats: In ankylosing spondylitis blood, a motif of eight highly homologous TCR beta variants appeared characteristic. Reportedly, disease-linked clones are significantly enriched in ankylosing spondylitis patients' matched synovial fluid.

The CDR3 has 14 amino acids. V was cut by 5 bases and J by 9 bases, with 18 bases left in between. In germline, CDR1 is SGDLS, CDR2 YYNGEE. Input material: blood, either unsorted or a sorted T cell fraction (not recorded which). The chain links TRBV9 to TRBJ2-1; D may be TRBD1 or TRBD2 (5 bases each). The receptor was isolated from a male donor with ankylosing spondylitis. The CDR3 is CASSAGTGRTEQFF. CDR3 nucleotides: TGTGCCAGCAGTGCCGGGACCGGTAGGACTGAGCAGTTCTTC.